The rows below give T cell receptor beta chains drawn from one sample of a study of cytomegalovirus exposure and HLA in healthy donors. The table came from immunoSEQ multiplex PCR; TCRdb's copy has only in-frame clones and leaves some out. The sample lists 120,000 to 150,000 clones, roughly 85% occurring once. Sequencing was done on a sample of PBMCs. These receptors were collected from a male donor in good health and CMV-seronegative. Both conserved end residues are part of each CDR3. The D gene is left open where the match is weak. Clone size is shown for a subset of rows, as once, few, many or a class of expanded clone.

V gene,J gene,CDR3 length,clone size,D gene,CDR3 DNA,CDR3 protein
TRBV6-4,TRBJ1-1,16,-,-,TGTGCCAGCAGTGACTCGGGTGGTCACGACGGGACTGAAGCTTTCTTT,CASSDSGGHDGTEAFF
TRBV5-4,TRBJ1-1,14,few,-,TGTGCCAGCAGCTTGGCCGGGACAAACACTGAAGCTTTCTTT,CASSLAGTNTEAFF
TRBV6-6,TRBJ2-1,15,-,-,TGTGCCAGCAGTTACTCGAATACTCAATACAATGAGCAGTTCTTC,CASSYSNTQYNEQFF
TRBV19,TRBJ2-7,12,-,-,TGTGCCAGTAGTACCGGACTCTACGAGCAGTACTTC,CASSTGLYEQYF
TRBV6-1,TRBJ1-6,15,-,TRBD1,TGTGCCAGCAGTACGACAGGGGGCTATAATTCACCCCTCCACTTT,CASSTTGGYNSPLHF
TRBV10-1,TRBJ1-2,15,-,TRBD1,TGCGCCAGCAGGCCGGGACAGGGCCCCAACTATGGCTACACCTTC,CASRPGQGPNYGYTF
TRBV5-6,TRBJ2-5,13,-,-,TGTGCCAGCAGCCCGGACAAACAAGAGACCCAGTACTTC,CASSPDKQETQYF
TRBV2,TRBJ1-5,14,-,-,TGTGCCAGCAGTGAAGGTACGGTAGATCAGCCCCAGCATTTT,CASSEGTVDQPQHF
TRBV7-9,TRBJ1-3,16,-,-,TGTGCCAGCAGCCCTGACGGGTGGAACTCTGGAAACACCATATATTTT,CASSPDGWNSGNTIYF
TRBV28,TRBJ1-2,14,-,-,TGTGCCAGCAGTTTATGGGGGCAGGGCTATGGCTACACCTTC,CASSLWGQGYGYTF
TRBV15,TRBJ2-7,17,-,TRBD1,TGTGCCACCAGCAGAGGGGTCGTCGACAGGGTCTCCTACGAGCAGTACTTC,CATSRGVVDRVSYEQYF
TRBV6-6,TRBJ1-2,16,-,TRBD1,TGTGCCAGCAGTTACAGGGGACAGGTGCTAAACTATGGCTACACCTTC,CASSYRGQVLNYGYTF
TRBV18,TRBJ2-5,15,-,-,TGTGCCAGCTCACTGGCGGGGGCCATCCAAGAGACCCAGTACTTC,CASSLAGAIQETQYF
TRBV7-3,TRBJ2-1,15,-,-,TGTGCCAGCAGCTTATCGCGGGACTCCTACAATGAGCAGTTCTTC,CASSLSRDSYNEQFF
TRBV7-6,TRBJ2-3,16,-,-,TGTGCCAGCAGCTTAGGAGCGGAGCTGTACACAGATACGCAGTATTTT,CASSLGAELYTDTQYF
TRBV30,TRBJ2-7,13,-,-,TGTGCCTGGAGCCTCGACGGGAACTACGAGCAGTACTTC,CAWSLDGNYEQYF
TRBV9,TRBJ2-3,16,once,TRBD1,TGTGCCAGCAGCGTAGCGACAGGGGGCCTCACAGATACGCAGTATTTT,CASSVATGGLTDTQYF
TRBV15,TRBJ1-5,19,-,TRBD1,TGTGCCACCAGCAGAGAGGGGACAGGGGGCTTGGGGAGCAATCAGCCCCAGCATTTT,CATSREGTGGLGSNQPQHF
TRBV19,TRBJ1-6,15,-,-,TGTGCCAGTAGTGAGAGGAGCTCCTATAATTCACCCCTCCACTTT,CASSERSSYNSPLHF
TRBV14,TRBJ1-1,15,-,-,TGTGCCAGCAGCCAAGCCCGCGGTCTGGACACTGAGGCTTTCTTT,CASSQARGLDTEAFF
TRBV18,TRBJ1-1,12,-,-,TGTGCCAGCTCACCTCAGGAGGGGGAAGCTTTCTTT,CASSPQEGEAFF
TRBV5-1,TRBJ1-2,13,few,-,TGCGCCAGCAGCTCCGGACAGAATTATGGCTACACCTTC,CASSSGQNYGYTF
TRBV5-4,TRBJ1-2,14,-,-,TGTGCCAGCAGCTTGGAGCAGGGAAACTATGGCTACACCTTC,CASSLEQGNYGYTF